Listed below are T cell receptor beta chains from one sample, sequenced in a study of cytomegalovirus exposure and HLA in healthy donors. Here immunoSEQ multiplex PCR was the method, and the copy in TCRdb shows in-frame clones only, minus some. The sample lists fewer than 200,000 clones, roughly 85% occurring once. Sample: PBMCs. The receptors here all came from a woman aged 45-65 years in good health and CMV-seronegative. Each CDR3 is given without its conserved first and last residue. Clone size, where shown, is once, few, many, or a class for clones that have expanded.

J gene: TRBJ1-1; clone size: NA; V gene: TRBV7-2; CDR3 protein: ASSPRQGVWGTEAF
J gene: TRBJ2-2; clone size: NA; V gene: TRBV9; CDR3 protein: ASSEPGQGFSGELF
J gene: TRBJ1-1; clone size: once; V gene: TRBV19; CDR3 protein: ASHRGRRSEAF
J gene: TRBJ2-1; clone size: NA; V gene: TRBV5-4; CDR3 protein: ASSLESVYNEQF
J gene: TRBJ2-5; clone size: NA; V gene: TRBV20-1; CDR3 protein: SARRAETQY
J gene: TRBJ2-7; clone size: NA; V gene: TRBV7-9; CDR3 protein: ASSPQPGQAF
J gene: TRBJ1-5; clone size: NA; V gene: TRBV25-1; CDR3 protein: ASSEYYRQEPQH
J gene: TRBJ2-2; clone size: NA; V gene: TRBV5-1; CDR3 protein: ASSLGRNTGELF
J gene: TRBJ2-1; clone size: NA; V gene: TRBV7-9; CDR3 protein: ASSPGAGSANEQF
J gene: TRBJ2-1; clone size: NA; V gene: TRBV4-3; CDR3 protein: ASSNPRGGYNEQF
J gene: TRBJ2-7; clone size: once; V gene: TRBV4-3; CDR3 protein: ASSQERALADPYEQY
J gene: TRBJ1-1; clone size: once; V gene: TRBV6-5; CDR3 protein: ASSYWQGVAEAF
J gene: TRBJ1-2; clone size: NA; V gene: TRBV7-2; CDR3 protein: ASSLAATAPGGYGYT
J gene: TRBJ1-2; clone size: NA; V gene: TRBV18; CDR3 protein: ASSAGQGGYT
J gene: TRBJ1-2; clone size: few; V gene: TRBV4-3; CDR3 protein: ASSQDPLAYGYT
J gene: TRBJ1-1; clone size: NA; V gene: TRBV5-6; CDR3 protein: ASSLGTGSGTTEAF
J gene: TRBJ1-5; clone size: NA; V gene: TRBV28; CDR3 protein: ASSSTKRGVGAQH
J gene: TRBJ1-5; clone size: NA; V gene: TRBV2; CDR3 protein: ASSGRDSEHSNQPQH
J gene: TRBJ1-5; clone size: NA; V gene: TRBV19; CDR3 protein: ASSIDHSSPHQPQH
J gene: TRBJ2-5; clone size: NA; V gene: TRBV5-5; CDR3 protein: ASSIPGGRETQY
J gene: TRBJ2-7; clone size: NA; V gene: TRBV27; CDR3 protein: ASSLRQDYEQY
J gene: TRBJ2-7; clone size: NA; V gene: TRBV27; CDR3 protein: ASSWGVEQY
J gene: TRBJ2-7; clone size: few; V gene: TRBV7-3; CDR3 protein: ASSVSGTHTYEQY
J gene: TRBJ2-7; clone size: NA; V gene: TRBV27; CDR3 protein: ASSYGGAADEQY
J gene: TRBJ1-2; clone size: NA; V gene: TRBV7-3; CDR3 protein: ASSFGVPANYGYT
J gene: TRBJ1-2; clone size: NA; V gene: TRBV10-3; CDR3 protein: AISEGIGTNNYGYT
J gene: TRBJ1-1; clone size: NA; V gene: TRBV5-4; CDR3 protein: ASSPGTGVNTEAF
J gene: TRBJ1-3; clone size: NA; V gene: TRBV9; CDR3 protein: ASSVGPDSLSGNTIY
J gene: TRBJ2-3; clone size: NA; V gene: TRBV29-1; CDR3 protein: SVEGVTSGRADTQY
J gene: NA; clone size: NA; V gene: TRBV27; CDR3 protein: ASSTGTSGTYYEQY
J gene: TRBJ1-3; clone size: once; V gene: TRBV19; CDR3 protein: ASSIYPRDRDTGNTIY
J gene: TRBJ2-7; clone size: few; V gene: TRBV6-5; CDR3 protein: ASSQGSLYEQY
J gene: TRBJ1-2; clone size: few; V gene: TRBV10-3; CDR3 protein: AISPTGQGQDYGYT
J gene: TRBJ2-5; clone size: NA; V gene: TRBV7-2; CDR3 protein: ASRVAGGTETQY
J gene: TRBJ1-4; clone size: NA; V gene: TRBV27; CDR3 protein: ASSLRGSGTGITNEKLF
J gene: TRBJ1-2; clone size: NA; V gene: TRBV5-4; CDR3 protein: ASSEQSGVINYGYT
J gene: TRBJ1-1; clone size: NA; V gene: TRBV4-3; CDR3 protein: ASSQDEVGTEAF
J gene: TRBJ1-2; clone size: NA; V gene: TRBV14; CDR3 protein: ASNTGLGYGYT
J gene: TRBJ2-7; clone size: NA; V gene: TRBV5-1; CDR3 protein: ASSMTSGGNEQY
J gene: TRBJ2-7; clone size: once; V gene: TRBV15; CDR3 protein: ATSSPLLAGGTDYEQY
J gene: TRBJ2-1; clone size: NA; V gene: TRBV5-1; CDR3 protein: ASNSRGIYNEQF
J gene: TRBJ2-2; clone size: NA; V gene: TRBV11-2; CDR3 protein: ASSLASGPGELF
J gene: TRBJ1-1; clone size: NA; V gene: TRBV5-1; CDR3 protein: ASSYTTGQYTEAF
J gene: TRBJ2-7; clone size: NA; V gene: TRBV30; CDR3 protein: AWAPGTGVFAEQY
J gene: TRBJ1-1; clone size: NA; V gene: TRBV9; CDR3 protein: ASSVAGSGTEAF
J gene: TRBJ2-1; clone size: NA; V gene: TRBV7-9; CDR3 protein: ASSYDRLEQF
J gene: TRBJ2-7; clone size: once; V gene: TRBV4-2; CDR3 protein: ASSQDLGPNEQY
J gene: TRBJ2-7; clone size: NA; V gene: TRBV27; CDR3 protein: ASSRRTTEHLEQY
J gene: TRBJ2-7; clone size: NA; V gene: TRBV7-3; CDR3 protein: ASSLNGGYEQY
J gene: TRBJ2-7; clone size: NA; V gene: TRBV19; CDR3 protein: ASSRQEAYEQY
J gene: TRBJ1-5; clone size: NA; V gene: TRBV27; CDR3 protein: ASSLWSTSANQPQH
J gene: NA; clone size: once; V gene: TRBV6-1; CDR3 protein: ASRGAGAYNEQF
J gene: TRBJ2-1; clone size: once; V gene: TRBV28; CDR3 protein: ASSILTGKEQF